The T cell receptor (beta chain) under discussion was sequenced for a study of shared clonotypes between healthy human individuals. The V gene end was trimmed by 4 bases and the J gene end by 3 bases; junction bases not matched to a gene: 9. The CDR3 covers 18 residues. TCRdb's table, derived via immunoSEQ multiplex PCR, lists solely in-frame clones and lacks some. The table has about 490,000 clones, 81% seen once. V usage is TRBV23-1 and J usage is TRBJ2-1, with TRBD2 matching 13 bases. TRBV23-1 is recorded as an ORF, its role being uncertain. The specimen sequenced was PBMCs. The clonotype comes from a woman aged 40-49 years in good health. Some clones in this sample may be carry-over from other donors' samples. DNA of the CDR3: TGCGCCAGCAGTCGGGGGGGACTAGCGGGACGCGACTACAATGAGCAGTTCTTC. Residues: CASSRGGLAGRDYNEQFF.